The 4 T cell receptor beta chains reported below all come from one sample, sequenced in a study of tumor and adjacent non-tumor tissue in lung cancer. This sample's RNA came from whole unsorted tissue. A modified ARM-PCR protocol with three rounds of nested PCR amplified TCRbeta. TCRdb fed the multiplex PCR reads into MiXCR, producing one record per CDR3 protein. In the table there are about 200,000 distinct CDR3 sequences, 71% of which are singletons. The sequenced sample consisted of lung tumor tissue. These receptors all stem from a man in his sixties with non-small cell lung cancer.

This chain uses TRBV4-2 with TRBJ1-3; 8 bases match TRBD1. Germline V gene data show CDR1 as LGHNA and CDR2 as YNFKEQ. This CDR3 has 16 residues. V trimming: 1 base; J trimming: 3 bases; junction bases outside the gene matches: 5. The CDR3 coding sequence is TGTGCCAGCAGCCAAGCTGCAGGGGGCTGTGGAAACACCATATATTTT. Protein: CASSQAAGGCGNTIYF.

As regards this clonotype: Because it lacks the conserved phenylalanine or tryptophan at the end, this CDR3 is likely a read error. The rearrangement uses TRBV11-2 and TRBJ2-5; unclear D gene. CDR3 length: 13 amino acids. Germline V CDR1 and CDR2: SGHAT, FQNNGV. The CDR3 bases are TGTGCCAGCAGCTTAGTTCGACAAGAGATCCAGTACTTA. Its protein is CASSLVRQEIQYL.

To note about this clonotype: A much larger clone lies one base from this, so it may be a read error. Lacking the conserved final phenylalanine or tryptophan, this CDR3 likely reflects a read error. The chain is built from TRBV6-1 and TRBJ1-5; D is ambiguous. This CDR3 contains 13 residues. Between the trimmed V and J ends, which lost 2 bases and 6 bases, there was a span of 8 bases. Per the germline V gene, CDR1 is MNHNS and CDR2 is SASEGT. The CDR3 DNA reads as TGTGCCAGCAGTGAAAGTCGCGGTCAGCCCCAGCATATT. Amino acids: CASSESRGQPQHI.

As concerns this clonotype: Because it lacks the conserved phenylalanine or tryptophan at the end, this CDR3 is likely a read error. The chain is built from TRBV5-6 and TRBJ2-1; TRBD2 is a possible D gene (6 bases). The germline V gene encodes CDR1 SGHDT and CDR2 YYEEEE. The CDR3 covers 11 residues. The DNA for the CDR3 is TGTGCCAGTAGCTTGGCGGGGGAGCAGTTCTCC. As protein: CASSLAGEQFS.